This T cell receptor beta chain was documented in a study of shared clonotypes between healthy human individuals. Sequencing was performed with immunoSEQ multiplex PCR; in TCRdb, only in-frame clones are kept and a portion is missing. The data show 2,500,000 or so clones, with over 85% seen just once and about 0.13% held by the top ten. This CDR3 comprises 14 residues. V trimming: 3 bases; J trimming: 5 bases; junction bases outside the gene matches: 7. Per the germline V gene, CDR1 is SGHRS and CDR2 is YFSETQ. Material: naive CD4+ T cells sorted from blood. Noted subset: CD45RA+ positively selected. V usage is TRBV5-1 and J usage is TRBJ2-5; 7 bases agree with TRBD1. This receptor was obtained from a man between 18 and 29 years old in good health. CDR3 DNA sequence: TGCGCCAGCAGCTACGACGGGACAGTTGAGACCCAGTACTTC. Translating gives CASSYDGTVETQYF.